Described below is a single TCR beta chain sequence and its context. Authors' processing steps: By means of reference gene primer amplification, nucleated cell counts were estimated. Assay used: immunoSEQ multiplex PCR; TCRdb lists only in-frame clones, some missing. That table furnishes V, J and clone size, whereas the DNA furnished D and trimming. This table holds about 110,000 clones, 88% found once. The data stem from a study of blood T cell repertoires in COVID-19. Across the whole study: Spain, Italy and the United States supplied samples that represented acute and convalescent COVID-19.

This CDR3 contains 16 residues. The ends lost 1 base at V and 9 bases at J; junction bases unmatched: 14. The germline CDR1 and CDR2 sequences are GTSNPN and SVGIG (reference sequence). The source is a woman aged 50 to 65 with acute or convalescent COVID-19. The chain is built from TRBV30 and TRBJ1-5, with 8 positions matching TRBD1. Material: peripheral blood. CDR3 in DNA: TGTGCCTGGAGTGGAACATCCGCGCATGGGACAGGGCCCCAGCATTTT. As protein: CAWSGTSAHGTGPQHF.